This is a list of T cell receptor beta chains from one sample in a study of T-cell reconstitution after alpha-beta-depleted transplantation in children. TCRdb analysed the PCR reads with MiXCR anew, one entry per CDR3 protein. The data hold about 600,000 distinct CDR3 sequences, with about 10% observed a single time. Sequencing was performed on PBMCs from the stem cell graft donor, taken from the stem cell graft. The receptors stem from a human donor who donated a stem cell graft to a child with acute myeloid leukemia. CDR3s include the opening cysteine and the closing phenylalanine or tryptophan. The D gene is left open where the match is weak. Not all rows give a size; the values are once, few, many and, for expanded clones, a class.

CDR3: CSASRTGMENIQYF
J: TRBJ2-4
D: TRBD1
size: many
V: TRBV20-1
length: 14

CDR3: CASNHGGNNEKLFF
J: TRBJ1-4
D: .
size: .
V: TRBV5-1
length: 14

CDR3: CSVASGIDTDTQYF
J: TRBJ2-3
D: .
size: many
V: TRBV29-1
length: 14

CDR3: CASSLAELNEQFF
J: TRBJ2-1
D: .
size: many
V: TRBV5-5
length: 13

CDR3: CASSLNTGPNTEAFF
J: TRBJ1-1
D: .
size: few
V: TRBV7-6
length: 15

CDR3: CASTQTGPQETQYF
J: TRBJ2-5
D: .
size: many
V: TRBV7-6
length: 14

CDR3: CASSLLGAGEKLFF
J: TRBJ1-4
D: .
size: few
V: TRBV12-3/TRBV12-4
length: 14

CDR3: CASSVGLAGVRDTQYF
J: TRBJ2-3
D: TRBD2
size: .
V: TRBV6-1
length: 16

CDR3: CSAGRGQGASEQYF
J: TRBJ2-7
D: TRBD1
size: many
V: TRBV20-1
length: 14

CDR3: CASSESNNQPQHF
J: TRBJ1-5
D: .
size: few
V: TRBV10-2
length: 13

CDR3: CASSRASGSGNEQFF
J: TRBJ2-1
D: TRBD2
size: many
V: TRBV28
length: 15

CDR3: CASSHLAGGDWADTQYF
J: TRBJ2-3
D: TRBD2
size: .
V: TRBV27
length: 17

CDR3: CASSQEPGAPPYEQYF
J: TRBJ2-7
D: .
size: .
V: TRBV7-3
length: 16

CDR3: CATSRDAGVPYNEQFF
J: TRBJ2-1
D: TRBD2
size: few
V: TRBV15
length: 16

CDR3: CASSLQGRDSYEQYF
J: TRBJ2-7
D: .
size: .
V: TRBV5-1
length: 15

CDR3: CASSYDRVQETQYF
J: TRBJ2-5
D: TRBD1
size: .
V: TRBV7-2
length: 14

CDR3: CASSDSTGTDTQYF
J: TRBJ2-3
D: .
size: .
V: TRBV6-4
length: 14

CDR3: CASSPSGTGMGNTEAFF
J: TRBJ1-1
D: TRBD1
size: few
V: TRBV7-2
length: 17

CDR3: CASSTGKSYEQYF
J: TRBJ2-7
D: .
size: .
V: TRBV6-2/TRBV6-3
length: 13

CDR3: CSARKGVDSNQPQHF
J: TRBJ1-5
D: .
size: few
V: TRBV20-1
length: 15

CDR3: CASSHLPRQVALYEQYF
J: TRBJ2-7
D: .
size: .
V: TRBV2
length: 17

CDR3: CASSLVGSGKETQYF
J: TRBJ2-5
D: TRBD2
size: many
V: TRBV7-2
length: 15

CDR3: CSATRQAPMNTEAFF
J: TRBJ1-1
D: .
size: few
V: TRBV20-1
length: 15

CDR3: CASSGAGYQQFF
J: TRBJ2-1
D: .
size: many
V: TRBV9
length: 12

CDR3: CASSLIYNEQFF
J: TRBJ2-1
D: .
size: many
V: TRBV12-3/TRBV12-4
length: 12

CDR3: CASSLRQGPYEQYF
J: TRBJ2-7
D: TRBD1
size: many
V: TRBV6-2/TRBV6-3
length: 14

CDR3: CASSLGSAGYTF
J: TRBJ1-2
D: .
size: few
V: TRBV7-9
length: 12

CDR3: CASSLGGSGLQETQYF
J: TRBJ2-5
D: .
size: many
V: TRBV7-7
length: 16

CDR3: CSVDEGYTGELFF
J: TRBJ2-2
D: .
size: many
V: TRBV29-1
length: 13

CDR3: CASSPRSRGDRGQPQHF
J: TRBJ1-5
D: TRBD1
size: .
V: TRBV6-1
length: 17

CDR3: CASSPPTNEQFF
J: TRBJ2-1
D: .
size: .
V: TRBV6-2/TRBV6-3
length: 12

CDR3: CASSLRSLGNTIYF
J: TRBJ1-3
D: .
size: many
V: TRBV28
length: 14

CDR3: CATGSGVPSNEQFF
J: TRBJ2-1
D: TRBD2
size: many
V: TRBV24-1
length: 14

CDR3: CATRGSRSPHEQYF
J: TRBJ2-7
D: .
size: few
V: TRBV15
length: 14

CDR3: CAWSAFRDYTF
J: TRBJ1-2
D: .
size: few
V: TRBV30
length: 11

CDR3: CSAPGGGNTGELFF
J: TRBJ2-2
D: .
size: many
V: TRBV20-1
length: 14

CDR3: CASSLRQGRYNEQFF
J: TRBJ2-1
D: .
size: few
V: TRBV7-9
length: 15

CDR3: CSARARDRDNYGYTF
J: TRBJ1-2
D: TRBD1
size: .
V: TRBV20-1
length: 15

CDR3: CASSYFEGSTEAFF
J: TRBJ1-1
D: .
size: .
V: TRBV6-2/TRBV6-3
length: 14

CDR3: CSAGPYSYEQYF
J: TRBJ2-7
D: .
size: many
V: TRBV29-1
length: 12

CDR3: CASSSRGQGGNEQFF
J: TRBJ2-1
D: TRBD1
size: few
V: TRBV11-1
length: 15

CDR3: CASSLLGAQNTIYF
J: TRBJ1-3
D: .
size: few
V: TRBV7-2
length: 14

CDR3: CATSRDSRGNTIYF
J: TRBJ1-3
D: .
size: .
V: TRBV15
length: 14